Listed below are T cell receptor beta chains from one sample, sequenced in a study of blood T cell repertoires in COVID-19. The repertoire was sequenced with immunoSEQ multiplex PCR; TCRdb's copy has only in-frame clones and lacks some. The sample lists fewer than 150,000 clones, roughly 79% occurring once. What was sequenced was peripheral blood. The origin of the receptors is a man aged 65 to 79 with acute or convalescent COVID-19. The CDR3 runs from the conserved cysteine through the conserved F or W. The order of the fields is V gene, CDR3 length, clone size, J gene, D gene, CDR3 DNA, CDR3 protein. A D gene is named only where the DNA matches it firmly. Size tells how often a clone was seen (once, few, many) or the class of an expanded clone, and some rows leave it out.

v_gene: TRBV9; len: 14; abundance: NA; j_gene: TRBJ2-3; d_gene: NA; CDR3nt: TGTGCCAGCAGCGTAGAGTCGGGGTCTAATACGCAGTATTTT; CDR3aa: CASSVESGSNTQYF
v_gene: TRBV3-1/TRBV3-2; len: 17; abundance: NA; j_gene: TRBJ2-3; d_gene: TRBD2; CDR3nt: TGTGCCAGCAGCCACCATGGACTAGCGGGGGGCACAGATACGCAGTATTTT; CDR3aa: CASSHHGLAGGTDTQYF
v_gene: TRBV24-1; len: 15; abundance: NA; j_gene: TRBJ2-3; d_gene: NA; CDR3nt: TGTGCCACCAGCCCGAGGGACACCAGCTCAGATACGCAGTATTTT; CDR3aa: CATSPRDTSSDTQYF
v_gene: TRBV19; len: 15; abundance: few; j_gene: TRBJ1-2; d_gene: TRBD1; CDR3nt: TGTGCCAGTAGTATTCGGGACAGCGCTAACTATGGCTACACCTTC; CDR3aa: CASSIRDSANYGYTF
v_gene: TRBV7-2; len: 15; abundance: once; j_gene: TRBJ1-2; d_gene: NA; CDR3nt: TGTGCCAGCAGCCCAGAATCCGGGAAAAACTATGGCTACACCTTC; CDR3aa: CASSPESGKNYGYTF
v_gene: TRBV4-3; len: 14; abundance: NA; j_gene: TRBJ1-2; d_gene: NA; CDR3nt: TGCGCCAGCAGCCAAGCGGGGGGCGGCTATGGCTACACCTTC; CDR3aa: CASSQAGGGYGYTF
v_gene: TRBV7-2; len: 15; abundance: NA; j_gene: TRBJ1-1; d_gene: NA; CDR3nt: TGTGCCAGCAGCTTACTATCTGTAATGAACACTGAAGCTTTCTTT; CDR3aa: CASSLLSVMNTEAFF
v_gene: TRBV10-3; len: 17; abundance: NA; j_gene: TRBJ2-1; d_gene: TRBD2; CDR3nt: TGTGCCATCGGAGGCCTAGCGGGGGGCGAGATATACAATGAGCAGTTCTTC; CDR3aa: CAIGGLAGGEIYNEQFF
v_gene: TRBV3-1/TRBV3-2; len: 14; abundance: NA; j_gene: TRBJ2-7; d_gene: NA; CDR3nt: TGTGCCAGCAGCCAAGAGTTGGGCCTCTACGAGCAGTACTTC; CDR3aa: CASSQELGLYEQYF
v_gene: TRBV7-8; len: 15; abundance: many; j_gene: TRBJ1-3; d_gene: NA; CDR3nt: TGTGCCAGCAGCTTGGGGGGGTTTCCTGGAAACACCATATATTTT; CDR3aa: CASSLGGFPGNTIYF
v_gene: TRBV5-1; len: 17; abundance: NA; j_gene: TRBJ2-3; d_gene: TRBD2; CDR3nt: TGCGCCAGCAGCCCTTTAACTAGCGGGGGGGCCACAGATACGCAGTATTTT; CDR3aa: CASSPLTSGGATDTQYF
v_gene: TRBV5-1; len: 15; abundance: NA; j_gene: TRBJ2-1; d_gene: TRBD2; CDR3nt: TGCGCCAGCAGCTGGGGAGCGGGGGGGCCGGATGAGCAGTTCTTC; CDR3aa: CASSWGAGGPDEQFF
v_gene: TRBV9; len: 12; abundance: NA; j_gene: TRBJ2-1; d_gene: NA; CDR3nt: TGTGCCAGCAGCCTGGGGGCAAGTGAGCAGTTCTTC; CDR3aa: CASSLGASEQFF
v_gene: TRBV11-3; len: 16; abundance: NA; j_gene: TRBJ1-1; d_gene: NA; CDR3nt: TGTGCCAGCAGCTTAGCGGGGGACGGGATGAACACTGAAGCTTTCTTT; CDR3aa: CASSLAGDGMNTEAFF
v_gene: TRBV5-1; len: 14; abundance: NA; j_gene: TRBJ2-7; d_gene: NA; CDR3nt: TGCGCCAGCAGCCCGGAGCTAAGCTCCTACGAGCAGTACTTC; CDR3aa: CASSPELSSYEQYF
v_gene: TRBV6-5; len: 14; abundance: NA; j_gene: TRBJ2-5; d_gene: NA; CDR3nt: TGTGCCAGCAGTTATACGGGGGGCTGGGAGACCCAGTACTTC; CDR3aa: CASSYTGGWETQYF
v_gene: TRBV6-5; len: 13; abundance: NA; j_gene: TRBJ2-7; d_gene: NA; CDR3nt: TGTGCCAGCAGTTACTCGAGGAGCTACGAGCAGTACTTC; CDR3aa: CASSYSRSYEQYF
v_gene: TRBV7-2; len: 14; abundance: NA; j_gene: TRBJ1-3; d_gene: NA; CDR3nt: TGTGCCAGCAGCTTCGACAGCTCTGGAAACACCATATATTTT; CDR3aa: CASSFDSSGNTIYF
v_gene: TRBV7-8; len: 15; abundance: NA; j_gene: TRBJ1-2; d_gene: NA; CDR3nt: TGTGCCAGCAGCCCCCGCCGAGGACAGAACTATGGCTACACCTTC; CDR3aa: CASSPRRGQNYGYTF
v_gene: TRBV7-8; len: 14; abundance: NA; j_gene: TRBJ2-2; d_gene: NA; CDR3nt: TGTGCCAGCAGCCAAAGCGGCAACACCGGGGAGCTGTTTTTT; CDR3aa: CASSQSGNTGELFF
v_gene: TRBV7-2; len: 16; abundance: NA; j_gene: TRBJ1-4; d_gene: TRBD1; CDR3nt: TGTGCCAGCAGCCACCCAGGGGGCGGTAGGAATGAAAAACTGTTTTTT; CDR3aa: CASSHPGGGRNEKLFF
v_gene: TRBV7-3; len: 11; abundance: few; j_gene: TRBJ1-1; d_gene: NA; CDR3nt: TGTGCCAGCAGCACCGGGGGAGAAGCTTTCTTT; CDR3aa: CASSTGGEAFF
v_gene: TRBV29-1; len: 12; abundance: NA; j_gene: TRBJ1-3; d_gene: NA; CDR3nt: TGCAGCGTTGAAACAGGAGGAAACACCATATATTTT; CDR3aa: CSVETGGNTIYF
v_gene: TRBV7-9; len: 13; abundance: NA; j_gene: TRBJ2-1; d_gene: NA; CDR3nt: TGTGCCAGCACCCCTCTCAGGCCGAATGAGCAGTTCTTC; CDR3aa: CASTPLRPNEQFF
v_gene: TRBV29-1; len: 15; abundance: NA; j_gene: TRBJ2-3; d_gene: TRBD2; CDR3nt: TGCAGCGTTGAACCCCCGGGGGGGCCGACAGATACGCAGTATTTT; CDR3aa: CSVEPPGGPTDTQYF
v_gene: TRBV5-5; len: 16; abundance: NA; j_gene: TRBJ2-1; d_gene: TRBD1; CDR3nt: TGTGCCAGCAGCTTGTCGGGACAGGGACCCTACAATGAGCAGTTCTTC; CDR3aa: CASSLSGQGPYNEQFF
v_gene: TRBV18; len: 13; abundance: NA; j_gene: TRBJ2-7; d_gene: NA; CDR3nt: TGTGCCAGCTCACTGGGACAATCCTACGAGCAGTACTTC; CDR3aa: CASSLGQSYEQYF
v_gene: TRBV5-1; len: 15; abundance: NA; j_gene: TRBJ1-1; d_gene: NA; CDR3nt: TGCGCCAGCAGCTTGGGGACATCTATGAACACTGAAGCTTTCTTT; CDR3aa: CASSLGTSMNTEAFF
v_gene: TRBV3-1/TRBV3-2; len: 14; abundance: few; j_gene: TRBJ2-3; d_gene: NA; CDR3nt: TGTGCCAGCAGCCAAGATCTCCGGGGGGATACGCAGTATTTT; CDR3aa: CASSQDLRGDTQYF
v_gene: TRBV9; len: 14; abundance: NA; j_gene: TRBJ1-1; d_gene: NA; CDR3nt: TGTGCCAGCAGCCCTCACTGGGCGAACACTGAAGCTTTCTTT; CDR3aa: CASSPHWANTEAFF
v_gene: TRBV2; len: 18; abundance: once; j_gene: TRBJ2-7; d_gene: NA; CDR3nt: TGTGCCAGCAGCAGCCCTCGGACAGCCAAAGTACAAACCTACGAGCAGTACTTC; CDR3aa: CASSSPRTAKVQTYEQYF
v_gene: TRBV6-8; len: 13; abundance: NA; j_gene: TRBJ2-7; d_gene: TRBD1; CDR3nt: TGTGCCAGCCTACAGGGGTGTTTGTACGAGCAGTACTTC; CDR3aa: CASLQGCLYEQYF
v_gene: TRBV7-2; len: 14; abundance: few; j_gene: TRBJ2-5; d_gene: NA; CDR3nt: TGTGCCAGCAGCGAGGGCGGCAGGCAAGAGACCCAGTACTTC; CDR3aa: CASSEGGRQETQYF
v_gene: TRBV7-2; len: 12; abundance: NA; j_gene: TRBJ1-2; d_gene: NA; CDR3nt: TGTGCCAGCAGCCTCCCGAACTATGGCTACACCTTC; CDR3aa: CASSLPNYGYTF
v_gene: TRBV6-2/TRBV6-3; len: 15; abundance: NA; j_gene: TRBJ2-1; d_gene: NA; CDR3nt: TGTGCCAGCAGTTATTCGGGGTATCGCGACAATGAGCAGTTCTTC; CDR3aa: CASSYSGYRDNEQFF
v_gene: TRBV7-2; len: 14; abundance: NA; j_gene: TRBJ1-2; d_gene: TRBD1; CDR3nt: TGTGCCAGCGGGAGACAGGGACCCGACTATGGCTACACCTTC; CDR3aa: CASGRQGPDYGYTF
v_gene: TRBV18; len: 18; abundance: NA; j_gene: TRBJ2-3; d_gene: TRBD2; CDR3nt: TGTGCCAGCTCACCAATGAGGACTAGCGGGGGGAGCACAGATACGCAGTATTTT; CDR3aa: CASSPMRTSGGSTDTQYF
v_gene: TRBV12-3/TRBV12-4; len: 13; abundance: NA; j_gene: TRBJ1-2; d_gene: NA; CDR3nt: TGTGCCAGCAGCCCCGCACCTATCGGGGGCTACACCTTC; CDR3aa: CASSPAPIGGYTF
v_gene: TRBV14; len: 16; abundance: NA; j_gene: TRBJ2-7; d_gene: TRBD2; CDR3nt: TGTGCCAGCAGCCAAGATGGACTAGCGGGGTGGGACGAGCAGTACTTC; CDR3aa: CASSQDGLAGWDEQYF
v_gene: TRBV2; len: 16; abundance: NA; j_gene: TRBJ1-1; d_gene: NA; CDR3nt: TGTGCCAGCAGTGAAGCAAGTCTCAGGGCTAACACTGAAGCTTTCTTT; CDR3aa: CASSEASLRANTEAFF
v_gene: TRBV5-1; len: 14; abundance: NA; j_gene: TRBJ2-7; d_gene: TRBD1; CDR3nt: TGCGCCAGCAGGTCGACAGGGGCCCTCTACGAGCAGTACTTC; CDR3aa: CASRSTGALYEQYF
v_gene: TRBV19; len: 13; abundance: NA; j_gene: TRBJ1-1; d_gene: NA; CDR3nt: TGTGCCAGTAGTATGGGGAGGAACACTGAAGCTTTCTTT; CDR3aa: CASSMGRNTEAFF
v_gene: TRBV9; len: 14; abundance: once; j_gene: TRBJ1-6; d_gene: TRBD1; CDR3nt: TGTGCCAGCAGCGACGGACAGGGGAATTCACCCCTCCACTTT; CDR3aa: CASSDGQGNSPLHF
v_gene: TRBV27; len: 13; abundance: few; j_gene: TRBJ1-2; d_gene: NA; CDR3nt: TGTGCCAGCAGTTTTCGAGGGGGCTATGGCTACACCTTC; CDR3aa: CASSFRGGYGYTF
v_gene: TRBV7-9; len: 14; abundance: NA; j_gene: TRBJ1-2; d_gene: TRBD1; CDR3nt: TGTGCCAGCAGCATGACTGGGACAGACTATGGCTACACCTTC; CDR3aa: CASSMTGTDYGYTF
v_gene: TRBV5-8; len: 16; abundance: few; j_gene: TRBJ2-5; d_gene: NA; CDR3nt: TGTGCCAGCAGCTTGGAAGTACGGGTGCCCCCCGAGACCCAGTACTTC; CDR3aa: CASSLEVRVPPETQYF
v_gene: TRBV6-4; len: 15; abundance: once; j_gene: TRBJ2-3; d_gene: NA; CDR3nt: TGTGCCAGCAGTCCAAGGGGGGGCAGCACAGATACGCAGTATTTT; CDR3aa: CASSPRGGSTDTQYF
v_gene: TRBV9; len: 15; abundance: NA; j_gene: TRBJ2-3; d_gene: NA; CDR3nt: TGTGCCAGCAGCGTAAGACAGGATGCTGGAGATACGCAGTATTTT; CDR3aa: CASSVRQDAGDTQYF
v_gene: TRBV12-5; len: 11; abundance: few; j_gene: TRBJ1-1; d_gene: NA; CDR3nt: TGTGCTAGCTTATTGAACACTGAAGCTTTCTTT; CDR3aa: CASLLNTEAFF
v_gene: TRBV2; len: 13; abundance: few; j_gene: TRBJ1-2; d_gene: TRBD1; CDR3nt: TGTGCCAGCAGTTCCAGGGGGCTGTTGGGCTACACCTTC; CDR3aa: CASSSRGLLGYTF
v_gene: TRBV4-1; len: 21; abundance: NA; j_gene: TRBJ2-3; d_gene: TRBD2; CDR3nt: TGCGCCAGCAGCCAAGATAGGTTAAGGATAGCGGGGGGGCCAAGGTTTGATACGCAGTATTTT; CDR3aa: CASSQDRLRIAGGPRFDTQYF
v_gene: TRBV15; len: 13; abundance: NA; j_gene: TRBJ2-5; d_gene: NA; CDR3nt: TGTGCCACCAGCAGTTCCCCAGGGGTGACCCAGTACTTC; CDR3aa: CATSSSPGVTQYF
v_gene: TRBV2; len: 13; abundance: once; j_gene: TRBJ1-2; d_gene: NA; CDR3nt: TGTGCCAGCAGTGAAAGTAGGGAGGGCGGCTACACCTTC; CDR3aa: CASSESREGGYTF
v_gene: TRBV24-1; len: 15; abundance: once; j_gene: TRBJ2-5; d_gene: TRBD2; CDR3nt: TGTGCCACCAGTGACCCGCTAGCGGGGAGGGAGACCCAGTACTTC; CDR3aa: CATSDPLAGRETQYF
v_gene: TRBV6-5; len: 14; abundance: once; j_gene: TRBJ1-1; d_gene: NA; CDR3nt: TGTGCCAGCACTCAGTCACAGGGGAACACTGAAGCTTTCTTT; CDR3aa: CASTQSQGNTEAFF
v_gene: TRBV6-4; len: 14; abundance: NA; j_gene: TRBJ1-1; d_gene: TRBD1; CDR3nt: TGTGCCAGCAGTACAGGGGGCTCAGCGACTGAAGCTTTCTTT; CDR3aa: CASSTGGSATEAFF